Listed below are T cell receptor beta chains from one sample, sequenced in a study of T cells after yellow fever vaccination. TCRdb fed the 5' RACE reads into MiXCR, producing one record per CDR3 protein. The table lists some 320,000 distinct CDR3 sequences, roughly 9.4% of them singletons. Sequenced here: PBMCs, sampled on the day of the first yellow fever vaccination. The source is a man between 18 and 35 years old who received the YFV17D yellow fever vaccine. The CDR3 runs from the conserved cysteine through the conserved F or W. The D gene is left open where the match is weak. Size values are once, few and many counts, or a class for expanded clones, and some rows have none.

clone size,J gene,D gene,V gene,CDR3 protein,CDR3 DNA
few,TRBJ2-1,TRBD2,TRBV7-9,CASRWGGSYNEQFF,TGTGCCAGCAGATGGGGGGGCTCCTACAATGAGCAGTTCTTC
few,TRBJ1-2,.,TRBV20-1,CSARDSGFGNYGYTF,TGCAGTGCTAGAGATTCCGGGTTCGGTAACTATGGCTACACCTTC
.,TRBJ2-1,TRBD2,TRBV6-2/TRBV6-3,CASSYAGLAGDREQFF,TGTGCCAGCAGTTACGCGGGACTAGCGGGTGATCGAGAGCAGTTCTTC
few,TRBJ2-1,.,TRBV11-1,CASSENRSGRYYYNEQFF,TGTGCCAGCAGCGAGAATCGATCGGGGAGATACTACTACAATGAGCAGTTCTTC
few,TRBJ1-2,.,TRBV5-1,CASSPGPANYGYTF,TGCGCCAGCAGCCCGGGACCCGCTAACTATGGCTACACCTTC
.,TRBJ1-1,TRBD1,TRBV25-1,CASKTDRVDTEAFF,TGTGCCAGCAAGACCGACAGGGTGGACACTGAAGCTTTCTTT
.,TRBJ1-2,.,TRBV3-1,CASSQDAGAIYGYTF,TGTGCCAGCAGCCAAGATGCGGGGGCCATCTATGGCTACACCTTC
.,TRBJ1-3,.,TRBV2,CASNPQGGAGNTIYF,TGTGCCAGCAACCCACAGGGAGGAGCTGGAAACACCATATATTTT
many,TRBJ2-4,TRBD1,TRBV5-1,CASSLRTGEDIQYF,TGCGCCAGCAGCCTACGGACAGGGGAGGACATTCAGTACTTC
many,TRBJ2-3,.,TRBV20-1,CSARSNTDTQYF,TGCAGTGCTAGGTCAAACACAGATACGCAGTATTTT
.,TRBJ2-4,.,TRBV12-3/TRBV12-4,CASSGQTLAKNIQYF,TGTGCCAGCAGTGGACAGACCCTAGCCAAAAACATTCAGTACTTC
few,TRBJ2-1,.,TRBV5-1,CASTPARASLSYNEQFF,TGCGCCAGCACCCCCGCCCGGGCGAGCCTCTCCTACAATGAGCAGTTCTTC
many,TRBJ2-6,.,TRBV9,CASSTRTLRSGANVLTF,TGTGCCAGCAGCACCAGGACCCTAAGGTCCGGGGCCAACGTCCTGACTTTC
.,TRBJ2-1,.,TRBV3-1,CASSATLDSYNEQFF,TGTGCCAGCAGCGCTACATTGGACTCCTACAATGAGCAGTTCTTC
few,TRBJ2-6,.,TRBV5-6,CASSLAYRLNSGANVLTF,TGTGCCAGCAGCTTGGCCTACAGGCTTAACTCTGGGGCCAACGTCCTGACTTTC
.,TRBJ2-1,.,TRBV24-1,CATSKRGGTYNEQFF,TGTGCCACCAGTAAAAGGGGTGGAACGTACAATGAGCAGTTCTTC
.,TRBJ2-6,.,TRBV20-1,CSARDLWGLGANVLTF,TGCAGTGCTAGAGATCTGTGGGGGCTTGGGGCCAACGTCCTGACTTTC
.,TRBJ2-7,.,TRBV19,CASSSKVGQSYEQYF,TGTGCCAGTAGCTCAAAGGTGGGACAATCCTACGAGCAGTACTTC
.,TRBJ2-2,.,TRBV5-4,CASSNWSSGELFF,TGTGCCAGCAGCAACTGGAGTTCCGGGGAGCTGTTTTTT
many,TRBJ2-7,TRBD2,TRBV20-1,CSARDSGGAGYEQYF,TGCAGTGCTAGAGATAGCGGGGGGGCCGGCTACGAGCAGTACTTC
few,TRBJ1-2,.,TRBV7-9,CASSLGGGGISNYGYTF,TGTGCCAGCAGCTTAGGTGGCGGGGGCATCTCTAACTATGGCTACACCTTC
.,TRBJ2-3,.,TRBV7-2,CASSLKYTQYF,TGTGCCAGCAGCTTAAAGTATACGCAGTATTTT
many,TRBJ1-1,.,TRBV5-4,CASSLPGRSSSEAFF,TGTGCCAGCAGCTTGCCGGGACGGAGTAGCAGTGAAGCTTTCTTT
.,TRBJ2-7,TRBD1,TRBV18,CASSPPGDRFNEQYF,TGTGCCAGCTCACCACCCGGGGACAGGTTCAACGAGCAGTACTTC
.,TRBJ2-2,TRBD2,TRBV5-1,CASSLRLARTGELFF,TGCGCCAGCAGCTTACGACTAGCCCGCACCGGGGAGCTGTTTTTT
many,TRBJ1-2,.,TRBV29-1,CSVGASASFGYTF,TGCAGCGTTGGGGCTTCAGCCTCATTCGGCTACACCTTC
many,TRBJ2-1,TRBD2,TRBV20-1,CSASDRLAGAPVEQFF,TGCAGTGCTAGCGACCGACTAGCGGGAGCCCCCGTTGAGCAGTTCTTC
few,TRBJ2-3,.,TRBV7-3,CASSPRARTATDTQYF,TGTGCCAGCAGCCCGCGGGCTCGGACCGCCACCGATACGCAGTATTTT
many,TRBJ1-1,.,TRBV20-1,CSARGRGDTEAFF,TGCAGTGCTAGAGGTCGAGGTGACACTGAAGCTTTCTTT
.,TRBJ1-5,.,TRBV19,CASSIRRGVGSNQPQHF,TGTGCCAGTAGTATACGCAGGGGAGTCGGAAGCAATCAGCCCCAGCATTTT
.,TRBJ2-5,.,TRBV6-2/TRBV6-3,CASAPRGHWTQYF,TGTGCCAGCGCTCCTAGAGGACACTGGACCCAGTACTTC
.,TRBJ2-2,.,TRBV6-5,CASSYGVSSGELFF,TGTGCCAGCAGTTATGGGGTTTCGAGCGGGGAGCTGTTTTTT
few,TRBJ1-2,TRBD1,TRBV30,CAWSRDSYYNGYTF,TGTGCCTGGAGTAGGGACAGCTACTACAATGGCTACACCTTC
few,TRBJ1-5,TRBD1,TRBV12-3/TRBV12-4,CASRKTGRGQPQHF,TGTGCCAGCAGAAAGACAGGGCGGGGACAGCCCCAGCATTTT
.,TRBJ2-5,TRBD1,TRBV4-3,CASSRTGQGAETQYF,TGCGCCAGCAGCCGCACAGGACAGGGGGCAGAGACCCAGTACTTC
few,TRBJ1-2,TRBD1,TRBV4-1,CASSQWDSLYGYTF,TGCGCCAGCAGCCAGTGGGACAGCCTCTATGGCTACACCTTC
few,TRBJ1-2,.,TRBV10-3,CAISDDIYGYTF,TGTGCCATCAGTGATGATATCTATGGCTACACCTTC
few,TRBJ1-4,.,TRBV24-1,CATSDSRVGNEKLFF,TGTGCCACCAGTGATTCCAGGGTCGGGAATGAAAAACTGTTTTTT
.,TRBJ1-4,.,TRBV15,CATSKWGLGNEKLFF,TGTGCCACCAGCAAGTGGGGGCTTGGTAATGAAAAACTGTTTTTT
few,TRBJ1-6,.,TRBV12-3/TRBV12-4,CASSLWGYQSPLHF,TGTGCCAGCAGCCTTTGGGGATACCAATCACCCCTCCACTTT
.,TRBJ1-1,TRBD1,TRBV28,CASSERQGLHLNTEAFF,TGTGCCAGCAGTGAGAGACAGGGGCTTCACCTGAACACTGAAGCCTTCTTT
.,TRBJ2-7,.,TRBV10-3,CAIRPLDSPTYEQYF,TGTGCCATCAGGCCCTTGGACAGTCCGACCTACGAGCAGTACTTC
.,TRBJ2-1,TRBD1,TRBV7-2,CASSSAGQGTNEQFF,TGTGCCAGCAGCTCCGCGGGACAGGGTACCAATGAGCAGTTCTTC
many,TRBJ2-7,.,TRBV7-8,CASSQHQGPSYEQYF,TGTGCCAGCAGCCAGCACCAGGGGCCCTCCTACGAGCAGTACTTC
many,TRBJ1-1,.,TRBV7-9,CASSSKQGGAEAFF,TGTGCCAGCAGCTCTAAACAGGGAGGGGCTGAAGCTTTCTTT
many,TRBJ2-1,.,TRBV20-1,CSAISGRSSYNEQFF,TGCAGTGCTATCTCAGGGAGGAGCTCCTACAATGAGCAGTTCTTC
.,TRBJ2-3,.,TRBV6-5,CASSSDSDTQYF,TGTGCCAGCAGTTCCGACTCAGATACGCAGTATTTT
.,TRBJ1-2,TRBD1,TRBV19,CASSTSTGADGYTF,TGTGCCAGTAGTACCTCAACAGGGGCGGATGGCTACACCTTC
few,TRBJ2-1,TRBD1,TRBV19,CASSTGGLSYNEQFF,TGTGCCAGTAGTACAGGGGGCCTTTCCTACAATGAGCAGTTCTTC
.,TRBJ2-3,.,TRBV9,CASSVQGRYTQYF,TGTGCCAGCAGCGTCCAGGGAAGATATACGCAGTATTTT
.,TRBJ1-5,.,TRBV24-1,CATASGLWNQPQHF,TGTGCCACCGCATCGGGGCTGTGGAATCAGCCCCAGCATTTT
few,TRBJ2-1,.,TRBV11-2,CASSLDTRGIDEQFF,TGTGCCAGCAGCTTAGATACCAGGGGAATCGATGAGCAGTTCTTC